The clone carrying this T cell receptor (beta chain) was counted at least ten times. The CDR3 loop spans 15 amino acids. CDR1 is DFQATT and CDR2 is SNEGSKA in the germline V gene (reference sequence). V was pared by 3 bases and J by 6 bases, with 10 bases of the junction left unmatched. This sample stems from a study of CD8 T cells in ankylosing spondylitis. TCRdb redid the calling of the 5' RACE reads with MiXCR, one entry per CDR3 protein. The table includes about 250,000 distinct CDR3 sequences, roughly a third detected once. The TCR comes from a male donor with ankylosing spondylitis or in good health (not recorded which). Input material: blood, either unsorted or a sorted T cell fraction (not recorded which). The chain uses TRBV20-1 and TRBJ1-2; 10 bases match TRBD1. The CDR3 is CSASGSRQGANGYTF. The CDR3 coding sequence is TGCAGTGCTAGTGGATCGCGACAGGGGGCTAATGGCTACACCTTC.